The 5 T cell receptor beta chains in this list originate from one sample, sequenced in a study of CD8 T cells in Susac syndrome. When the RNA was reverse transcribed, random hexamers were used with an input of about 0.45 to 1 ug. Using its own MiXCR run on the immunoSEQ multiplex PCR reads, TCRdb lists one record per CDR3 protein. The sample has 150,000 to 200,000 distinct CDR3 sequences, 90% to 95% seen once. Material: CD4+ T cells from PBMCs. The source of these receptors is a human donor with multiple sclerosis.

J is TRBJ1-2 and V is TRBV27, with D possibly being TRBD1 (6 bases). This CDR3 has 13 amino acids. Germline V CDR1 and CDR2: MNHEY, SMNVEV (reference sequence). Trimming pared 3 bases from V and 4 bases from J, leaving 9 bases between. CDR3 in DNA: TGTGCCAGCAGTTTGGACAGCTCCTATGGCTACACCTTC. Translating it yields CASSLDSSYGYTF.

The chain couples TRBV11-3 to TRBJ2-1, with 8 bases lining up with TRBD2. Germline values: CDR1 SGHNT, CDR2 YENEEA. The CDR3 is made up of 14 amino acids. V trimming: 1 base; J trimming: 8 bases; junction bases outside the gene matches: 4. The CDR3 loop is CASSLGTSSYEQFF. The CDR3 nucleotides are TGTGCCAGCAGCTTAGGGACTAGCTCTTATGAGCAGTTCTTC.

This sequence joins TRBV29-1 and TRBJ2-2, with 11 positions matching TRBD2. Germline V CDR1 and CDR2: SQVTM, ANQGSEA. With V trimmed by 6 bases and J by 8 bases, 8 bases remained unmatched. The CDR3 contains 14 residues. CDR3 residues: CSVGTSGLRGELFF. In DNA form, the CDR3 reads TGCAGCGTCGGGACTAGCGGTCTCCGAGGGGAGCTGTTTTTT.

V gene TRBV29-1 combines with J gene TRBJ1-2, with unresolved D. V was shortened by 4 bases and J by 0 bases, with 12 bases between the two germline ends. Germline V gives CDR1 SQVTM, CDR2 ANQGSEA. The CDR3 contains 14 residues. The CDR3, as DNA: TGCAGCGTTGGAAGGCGGGAAGCTAACTATGGCTACACCTTC. Translation gives CSVGRREANYGYTF.

V is TRBV5-1 and J is TRBJ2-5, with D possibly being TRBD1 (6 bases). V was trimmed by 6 bases and J by 2 bases, leaving 14 bases between them. The length of the CDR3 is 14 residues. The germline CDR1 and CDR2 sequences are SGHRS and YFSETQ. CDR3 loop: CASIRGGGQETQYF. DNA for the CDR3: TGCGCCAGCATCAGGGGTGGCGGTCAAGAGACCCAGTACTTC. Full variable domain (outside the CDR3, taken from reference TRBV5-1 and TRBJ2-5): KAGVTQTPRYLIKTRGQQVTLSCSPISGHRSVSWYQQTPGQGLQFLFEYFSETQRNKGNFPGRFSGRQFSNSRSEMNVSTLELGDSALYLCASIRGGGQETQYFGPGTRLLVL.